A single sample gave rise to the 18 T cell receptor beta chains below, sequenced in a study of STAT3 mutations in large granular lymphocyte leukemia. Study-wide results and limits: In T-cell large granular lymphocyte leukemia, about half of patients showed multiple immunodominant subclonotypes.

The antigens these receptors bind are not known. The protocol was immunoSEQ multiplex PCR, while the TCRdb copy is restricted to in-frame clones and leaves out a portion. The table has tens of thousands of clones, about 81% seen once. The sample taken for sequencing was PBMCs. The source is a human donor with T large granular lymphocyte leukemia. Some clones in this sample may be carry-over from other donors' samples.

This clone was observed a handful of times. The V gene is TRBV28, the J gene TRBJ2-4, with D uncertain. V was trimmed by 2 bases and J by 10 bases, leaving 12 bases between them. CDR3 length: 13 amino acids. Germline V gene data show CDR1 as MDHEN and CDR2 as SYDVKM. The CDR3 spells CASSLQDRLIQYF. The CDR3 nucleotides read TGTGCCAGCAGTTTACAGGACCGCCTAATTCAGTACTTC.

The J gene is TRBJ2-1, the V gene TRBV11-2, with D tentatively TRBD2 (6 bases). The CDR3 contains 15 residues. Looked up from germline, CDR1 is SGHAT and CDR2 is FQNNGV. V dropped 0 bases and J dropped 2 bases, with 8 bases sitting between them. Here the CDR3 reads CASSLDREPYNEQFF. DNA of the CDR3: TGTGCCAGCAGCTTAGACCGGGAGCCCTACAATGAGCAGTTCTTC.

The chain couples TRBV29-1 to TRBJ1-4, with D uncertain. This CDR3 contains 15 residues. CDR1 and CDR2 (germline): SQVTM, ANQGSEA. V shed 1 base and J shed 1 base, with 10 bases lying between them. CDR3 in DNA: TGCAGCGTTGAAGGCCCGGGAGGAACTAATGAAAAACTGTTTTTT. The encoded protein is CSVEGPGGTNEKLFF.

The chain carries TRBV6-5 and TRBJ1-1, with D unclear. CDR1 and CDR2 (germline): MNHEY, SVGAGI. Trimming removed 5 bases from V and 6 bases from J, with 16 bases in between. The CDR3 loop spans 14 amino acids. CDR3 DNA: TGTGCCAGCAGTGAAACATCCGAAGAGTCTGAAGCTTTCTTT. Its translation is CASSETSEESEAFF.

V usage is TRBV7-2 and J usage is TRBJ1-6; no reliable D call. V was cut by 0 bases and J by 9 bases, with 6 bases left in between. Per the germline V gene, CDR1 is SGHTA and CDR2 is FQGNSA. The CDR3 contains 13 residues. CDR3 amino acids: CASSLAAGSPLHF. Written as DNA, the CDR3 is TGTGCCAGCAGCTTAGCAGCGGGTTCACCCCTCCACTTT. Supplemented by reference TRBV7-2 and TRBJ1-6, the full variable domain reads GAGVSQSPSNKVTEKGKDVELRCDPISGHTALYWYRQSLGQGLEFLIYFQGNSAPDKSGLPSDRFSAERTGGSVSTLTIQRTQQEDSAVYLCASSLAAGSPLHFGNGTRLTVT.

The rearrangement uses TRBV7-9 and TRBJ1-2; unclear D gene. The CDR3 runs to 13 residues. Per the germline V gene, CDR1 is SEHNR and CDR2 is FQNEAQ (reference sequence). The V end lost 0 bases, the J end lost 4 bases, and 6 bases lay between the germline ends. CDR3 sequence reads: CASSLATSYGYTF. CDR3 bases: TGTGCCAGCAGCTTAGCAACTTCCTATGGCTACACCTTC.

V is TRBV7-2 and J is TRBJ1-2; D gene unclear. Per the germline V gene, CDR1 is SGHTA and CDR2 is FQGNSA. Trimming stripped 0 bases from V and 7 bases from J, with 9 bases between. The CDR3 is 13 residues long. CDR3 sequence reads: CASSLAGGTGYTF. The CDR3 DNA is TGTGCCAGCAGCTTAGCGGGCGGAACTGGCTACACCTTC.

The CDR3 protein is CASSPGRHPTDTQYF. The CDR3, as DNA: TGTGCCAGCAGCCCAGGCAGGCACCCCACAGATACGCAGTATTTT. V and J are TRBV5-4 and TRBJ2-3, with unresolved D. The CDR3 length is 15 residues. The V end was cut by 4 bases, the J end by 2 bases, with 14 bases between. From germline, CDR1 is SGHNT and CDR2 YYREEE (reference sequence).

CDR3 DNA: TGTGCCAGCAGCCACGGGGCCTTTGGATCGAACACTGAAGCTTTCTTT. Translating it yields CASSHGAFGSNTEAFF. The chain is built from TRBV11-2 and TRBJ1-1; D may be TRBD1 (5 bases). The CDR3 runs to 16 residues. V lost 5 bases and J 1 base, leaving 17 bases between the germline ends. Germline CDR1 and CDR2: SGHAT and FQNNGV.

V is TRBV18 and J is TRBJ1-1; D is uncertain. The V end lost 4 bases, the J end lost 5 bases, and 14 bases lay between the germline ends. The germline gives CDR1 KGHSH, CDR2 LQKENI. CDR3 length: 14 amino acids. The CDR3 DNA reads TGTGCCAGCTCACGGACCGTTCGTCCAACTGAAGCTTTCTTT. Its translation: CASSRTVRPTEAFF.

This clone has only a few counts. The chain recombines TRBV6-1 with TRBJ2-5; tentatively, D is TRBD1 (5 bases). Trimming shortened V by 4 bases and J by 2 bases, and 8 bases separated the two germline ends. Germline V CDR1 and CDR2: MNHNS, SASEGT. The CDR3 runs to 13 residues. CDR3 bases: TGTGCCAGCAGTGGACAGCCTCAAGAGACCCAGTACTTC. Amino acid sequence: CASSGQPQETQYF.

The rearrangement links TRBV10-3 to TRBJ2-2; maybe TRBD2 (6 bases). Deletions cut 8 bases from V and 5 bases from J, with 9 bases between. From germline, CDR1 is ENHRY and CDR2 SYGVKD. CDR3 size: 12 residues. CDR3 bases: TGTGCCATCGGCGGGACTACCGGGGAGCTGTTTTTT. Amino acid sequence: CAIGGTTGELFF.

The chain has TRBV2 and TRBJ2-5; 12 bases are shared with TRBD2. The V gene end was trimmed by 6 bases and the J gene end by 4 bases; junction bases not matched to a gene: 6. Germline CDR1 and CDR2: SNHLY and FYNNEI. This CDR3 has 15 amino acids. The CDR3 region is CASRLAGGQGETQYF. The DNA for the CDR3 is TGTGCCAGCAGGCTAGCGGGGGGGCAAGGAGAGACCCAGTACTTC. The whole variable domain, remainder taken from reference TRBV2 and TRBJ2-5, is EPEVTQTPSHQVTQMGQEVILRCVPISNHLYFYWYRQILGQKVEFLVSFYNNEISEKSEIFDDQFSVERPDGSNFTLKIRSTKLEDSAMYFCASRLAGGQGETQYFGPGTRLLVL.

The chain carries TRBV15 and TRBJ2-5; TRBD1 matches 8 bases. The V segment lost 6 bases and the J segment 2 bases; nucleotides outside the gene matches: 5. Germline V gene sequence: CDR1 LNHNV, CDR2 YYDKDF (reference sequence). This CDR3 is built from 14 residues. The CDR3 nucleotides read TGTGCCACCAGAAACCGACAGGGGCAAGAGACCCAGTACTTC. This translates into CATRNRQGQETQYF.

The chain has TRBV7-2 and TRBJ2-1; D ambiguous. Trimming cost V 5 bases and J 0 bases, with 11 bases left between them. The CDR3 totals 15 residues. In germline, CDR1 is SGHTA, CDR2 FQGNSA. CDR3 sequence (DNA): TGTGCCAGCAGCCGTTCAGTTAACTCCTACAATGAGCAGTTCTTC. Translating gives CASSRSVNSYNEQFF.

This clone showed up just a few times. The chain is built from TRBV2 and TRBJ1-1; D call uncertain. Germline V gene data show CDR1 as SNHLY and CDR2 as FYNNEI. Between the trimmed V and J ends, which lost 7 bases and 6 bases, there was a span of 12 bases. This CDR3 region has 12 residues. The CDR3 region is CASKTLGAEAFF. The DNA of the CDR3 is TGTGCCAGCAAGACTTTGGGCGCTGAAGCTTTCTTT.

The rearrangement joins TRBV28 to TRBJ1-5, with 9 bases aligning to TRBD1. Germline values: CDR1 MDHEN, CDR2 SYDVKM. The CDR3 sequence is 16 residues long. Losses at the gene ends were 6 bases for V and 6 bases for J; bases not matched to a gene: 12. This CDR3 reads CASSPPGQGTRQPQHF. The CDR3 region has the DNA TGTGCCAGCAGCCCACCAGGACAGGGGACACGTCAGCCCCAGCATTTT.

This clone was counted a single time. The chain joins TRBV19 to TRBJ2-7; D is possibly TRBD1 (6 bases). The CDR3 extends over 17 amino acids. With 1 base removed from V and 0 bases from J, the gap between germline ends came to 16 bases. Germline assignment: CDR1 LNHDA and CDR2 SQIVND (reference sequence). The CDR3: CASSIAPTGLYSYEQYF. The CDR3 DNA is TGTGCCAGTAGTATAGCCCCGACAGGACTTTACTCCTACGAGCAGTACTTC. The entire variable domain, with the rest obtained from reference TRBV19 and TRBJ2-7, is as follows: DGGITQSPKYLFRKEGQNVTLSCEQNLNHDAMYWYRQDPGQGLRLIYYSQIVNDFQKGDIAEGYSVSREKKESFPLTVTSAQKNPTAFYLCASSIAPTGLYSYEQYFGPGTRLTVT.